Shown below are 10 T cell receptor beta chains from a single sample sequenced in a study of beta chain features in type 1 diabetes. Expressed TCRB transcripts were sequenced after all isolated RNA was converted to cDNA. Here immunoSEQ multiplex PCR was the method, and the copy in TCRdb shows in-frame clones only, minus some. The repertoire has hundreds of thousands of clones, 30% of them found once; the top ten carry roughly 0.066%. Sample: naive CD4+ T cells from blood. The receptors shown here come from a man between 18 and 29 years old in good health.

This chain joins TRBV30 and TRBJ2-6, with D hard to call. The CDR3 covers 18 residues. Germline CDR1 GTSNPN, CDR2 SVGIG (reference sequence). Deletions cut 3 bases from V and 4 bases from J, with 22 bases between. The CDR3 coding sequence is TGTGCCTGGAGGAGTGGGCCGATACGCCCTGTCGGGGCCAACGTCCTGACTTTC. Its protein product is CAWRSGPIRPVGANVLTF.

Here the CDR3 DNA reads TGTGCCAGCAGTGAAGCGCGGGGACAGGGGGCCCTCGAGCAGTACTTC. This codes for CASSEARGQGALEQYF. V and J are TRBV6-1 and TRBJ2-7, with 12 positions matching TRBD1. The V gene end was trimmed by 0 bases and the J gene end by 6 bases; junction bases not matched to a gene: 6. This CDR3 region has 16 residues. Germline CDR1 reads MNHNS; CDR2 reads SASEGT.

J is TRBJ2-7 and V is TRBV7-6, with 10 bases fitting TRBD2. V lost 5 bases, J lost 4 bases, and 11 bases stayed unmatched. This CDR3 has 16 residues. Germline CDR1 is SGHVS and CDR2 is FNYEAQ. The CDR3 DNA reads TGTGCCAGCAGCCCCGGGGTAGCGGGAGGTTGGTACGAGCAGTACTTC. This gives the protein CASSPGVAGGWYEQYF.

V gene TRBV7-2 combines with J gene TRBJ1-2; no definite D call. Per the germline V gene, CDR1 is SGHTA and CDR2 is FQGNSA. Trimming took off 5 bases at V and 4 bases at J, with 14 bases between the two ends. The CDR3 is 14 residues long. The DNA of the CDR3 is TGTGCCAGCAGCCCCCGAGGCCGGGGCTATGGCTACACCTTC. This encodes CASSPRGRGYGYTF.

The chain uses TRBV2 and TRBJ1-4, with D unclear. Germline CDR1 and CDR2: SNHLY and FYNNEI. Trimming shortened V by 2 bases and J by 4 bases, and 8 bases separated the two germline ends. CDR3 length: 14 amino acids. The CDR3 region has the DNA TGTGCCAGCAGTGAAAGACGAATTAATGAAAAACTGTTTTTT. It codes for CASSERRINEKLFF.

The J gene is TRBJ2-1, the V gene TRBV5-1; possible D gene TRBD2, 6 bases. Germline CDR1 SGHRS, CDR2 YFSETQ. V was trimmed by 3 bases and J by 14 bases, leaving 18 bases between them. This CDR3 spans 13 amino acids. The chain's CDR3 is CASSSPVVAEKFF. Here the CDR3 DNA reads TGCGCCAGCAGCTCCCCGGTGGTAGCGGAAAAGTTCTTC.

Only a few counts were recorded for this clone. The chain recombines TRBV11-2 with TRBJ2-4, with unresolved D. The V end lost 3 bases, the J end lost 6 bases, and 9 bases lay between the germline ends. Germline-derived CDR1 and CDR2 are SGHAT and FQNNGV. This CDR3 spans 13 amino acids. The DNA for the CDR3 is TGTGCCAGCAGCTTCTTAGTCGGAAACATTCAGTACTTC. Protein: CASSFLVGNIQYF.

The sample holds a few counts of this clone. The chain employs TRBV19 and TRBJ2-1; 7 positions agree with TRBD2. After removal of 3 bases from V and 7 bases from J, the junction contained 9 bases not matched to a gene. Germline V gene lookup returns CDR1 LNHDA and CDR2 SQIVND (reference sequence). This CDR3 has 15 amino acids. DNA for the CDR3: TGTGCCAGTAGTATCTGGTTGGCTAGCGGAAATGAGCAGTTCTTC. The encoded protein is CASSIWLASGNEQFF.

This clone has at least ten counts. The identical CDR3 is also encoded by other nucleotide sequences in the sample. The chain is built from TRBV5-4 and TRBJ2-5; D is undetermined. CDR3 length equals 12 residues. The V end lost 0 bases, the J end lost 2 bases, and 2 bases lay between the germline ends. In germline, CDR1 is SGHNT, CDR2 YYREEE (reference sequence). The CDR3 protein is CASSLGQETQYF. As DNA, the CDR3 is TGTGCCAGCAGCTTGGGACAAGAGACCCAGTACTTC.

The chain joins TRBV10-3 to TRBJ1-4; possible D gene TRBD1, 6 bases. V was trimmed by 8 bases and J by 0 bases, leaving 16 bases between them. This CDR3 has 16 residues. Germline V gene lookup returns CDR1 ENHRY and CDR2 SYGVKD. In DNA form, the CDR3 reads TGTGCCATCCGGTCAGGGGCTCAAGCAACTAATGAAAAACTGTTTTTT. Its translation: CAIRSGAQATNEKLFF.